This T cell receptor (beta chain) was identified during a study of T cells in tuberculosis. Study information: IGRA-negative adolescents, IGRA-positive adolescents with latent tuberculosis and adults with active tuberculosis formed this South African cohort. PBMC were archived before or within 7 days of starting treatment.

Repertoires were generated with immunoSEQ multiplex PCR, while TCRdb's copy carries only in-frame clones and drops some. The sample records around 40,000 clones, approximately 93% being singletons. Described time point: new active TB diagnosis, blood taken before or within 7 days of starting treatment. Active tuberculosis patients were new diagnoses, HIV-seronegative, South African, and aged 18 years or older. Confirmation came from sputum smear and/or culture positivity for M. tuberculosis. This clone has a handful of counts. The CDR3 totals 16 residues. The receptor was derived from an adult with tuberculosis. The chain links TRBV21-1 to TRBJ2-1; the table's D gene call, TRBD2, was not cross checked with the DNA. TRBV21-1 corresponds to a pseudogene. Sequenced material: PBMCs, taken at tuberculosis diagnosis. The CDR3: CASSNRLTVSYNEQFF. CDR3 nucleotide sequence: TGTGCCAGCAGCAATCGACTGACTGTTTCCTACAATGAGCAGTTCTTC.